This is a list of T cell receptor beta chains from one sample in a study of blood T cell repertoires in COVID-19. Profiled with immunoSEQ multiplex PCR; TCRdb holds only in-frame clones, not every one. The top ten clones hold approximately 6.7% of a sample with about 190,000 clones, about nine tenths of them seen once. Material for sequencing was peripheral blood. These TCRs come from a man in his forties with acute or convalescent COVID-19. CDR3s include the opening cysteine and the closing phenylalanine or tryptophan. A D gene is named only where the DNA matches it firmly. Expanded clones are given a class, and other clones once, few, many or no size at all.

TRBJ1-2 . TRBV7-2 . CASSLAGGAAHGYTF TGTGCCAGCAGCTTAGCGGGTGGGGCGGCTCATGGCTACACCTTC
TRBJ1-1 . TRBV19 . CASSMSLTEAFF TGTGCCAGTAGTATGTCCCTGACTGAAGCTTTCTTT
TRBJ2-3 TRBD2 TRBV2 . CASSDGGGAPDTQYF TGTGCCAGCAGTGATGGCGGGGGGGCCCCAGATACGCAGTATTTT
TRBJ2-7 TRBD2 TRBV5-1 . CASSLGRGGSYEQYF TGCGCCAGCAGCTTGGGCCGGGGGGGCTCCTACGAGCAGTACTTC
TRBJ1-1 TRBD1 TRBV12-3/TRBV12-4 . CASSFRGHTEAFF TGTGCCAGCAGTTTCAGGGGGCATACTGAAGCTTTCTTT
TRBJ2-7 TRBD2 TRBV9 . CASSPELGASGPSYEQYF TGTGCCAGCAGCCCAGAATTAGGGGCTAGCGGCCCTTCCTACGAGCAGTACTTC
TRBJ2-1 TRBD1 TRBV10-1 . CASSESLTQGAKGSYNEQFF TGCGCCAGCAGTGAGTCGTTAACACAGGGGGCAAAAGGATCCTACAATGAGCAGTTCTTC
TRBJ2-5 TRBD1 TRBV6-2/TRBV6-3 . CASSIGQGARETQYF TGTGCCAGCAGTATCGGACAGGGGGCAAGGGAGACCCAGTACTTC
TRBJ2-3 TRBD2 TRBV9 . CASSVGAGGRDTQYF TGTGCCAGCAGCGTAGGGGCGGGGGGGCGAGATACGCAGTATTTT
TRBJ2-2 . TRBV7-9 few CASSPEAPANTGELFF TGTGCCAGCAGCCCAGAGGCCCCCGCGAACACCGGGGAGCTGTTTTTT
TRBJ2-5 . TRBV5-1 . CASSSQEGPVETQYF TGCGCCAGCAGCTCTCAAGAGGGTCCTGTCGAGACCCAGTACTTC
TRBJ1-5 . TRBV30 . CAWRGVGNQPQHF TGTGCCTGGAGAGGGGTTGGCAATCAGCCCCAGCATTTT
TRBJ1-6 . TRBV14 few CASSTLTGAYSPLHF TGTGCCAGCAGCACACTGACAGGAGCATATTCACCCCTCCACTTT
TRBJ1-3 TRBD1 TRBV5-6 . CASSFYRDRTSGNTIYF TGTGCCAGCAGCTTCTATCGGGACAGAACCTCTGGAAACACCATATATTTT
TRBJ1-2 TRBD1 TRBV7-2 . CASSLGQGTGYGYTF TGTGCCAGCAGCTTGGGACAGGGGACTGGCTATGGCTACACCTTC
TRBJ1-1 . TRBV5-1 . CASSLAGGNTEAFF TGCGCCAGCAGCTTGGCCGGGGGGAACACTGAAGCTTTCTTT
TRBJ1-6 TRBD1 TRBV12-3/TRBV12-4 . CASSRQGGSPLHF TGTGCCAGCAGCCGACAGGGGGGGTCACCCCTCCACTTT
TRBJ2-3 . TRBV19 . CASSNGAGSTDTQYF TGTGCCAGTAGTAACGGGGCGGGGAGCACAGATACGCAGTATTTT
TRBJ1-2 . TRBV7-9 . CASSPDPGKGYTF TGTGCCAGCAGCCCAGACCCGGGGAAGGGCTACACCTTC
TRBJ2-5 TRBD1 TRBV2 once CATTPHGQGEETQYF TGTGCCACCACCCCCCACGGGCAGGGGGAAGAGACCCAGTACTTC
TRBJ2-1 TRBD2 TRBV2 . CASSESSGGKNEQFF TGTGCCAGCAGTGAATCTAGCGGGGGGAAAAATGAGCAGTTCTTC
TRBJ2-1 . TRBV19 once CASSYAGTAKEQFF TGTGCCAGTAGTTACGCGGGGACGGCTAAAGAGCAGTTCTTC
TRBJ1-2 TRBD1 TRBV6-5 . CASRTGQVAGYTF TGTGCCAGCAGAACTGGACAGGTAGCCGGCTACACCTTC
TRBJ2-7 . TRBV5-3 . CARSIEQYF TGTGCCAGATCCATCGAGCAGTACTTC
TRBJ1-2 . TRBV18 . CASSQNTGTLLLSGRGYTF TGTGCCAGCTCACAGAATACCGGGACACTTCTTCTTTCTGGCCGGGGCTACACCTTC
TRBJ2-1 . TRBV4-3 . CASSQDWTFYNEQFF TGCGCCAGCAGCCAAGATTGGACATTCTACAATGAGCAGTTCTTC
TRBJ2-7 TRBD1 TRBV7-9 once CASSSFGTGDEQYF TGTGCCAGCAGCTCCTTCGGGACAGGGGACGAGCAGTACTTC
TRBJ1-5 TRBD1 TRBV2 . CASSLNRDRNQPQHF TGTGCCAGCAGTCTGAACCGGGACAGAAATCAGCCCCAGCATTTT
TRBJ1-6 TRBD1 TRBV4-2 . CASSQDPGGSNSPLHF TGTGCCAGCAGCCAGGACCCAGGGGGTTCTAATTCACCCCTCCACTTT
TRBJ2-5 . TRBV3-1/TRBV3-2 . CASSQAPGGRETQYF TGTGCCAGCAGCCAGGCGCCCGGCGGGCGAGAGACCCAGTACTTC
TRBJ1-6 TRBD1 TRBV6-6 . CASSRRTGADYNSPLHF TGTGCCAGCAGTCGTCGGACAGGGGCCGATTATAATTCACCCCTCCACTTT
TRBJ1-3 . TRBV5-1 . CASSLAESSGNTIYF TGCGCCAGCAGCTTGGCCGAGAGCTCTGGAAACACCATATATTTT
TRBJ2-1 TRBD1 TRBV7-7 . CASSVDRGNYNEQFF TGTGCTAGCAGCGTGGACAGGGGGAACTACAATGAGCAGTTCTTC
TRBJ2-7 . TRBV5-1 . CASSLEQGEQYF TGCGCCAGCAGCTTGGAGCAGGGCGAGCAGTACTTC